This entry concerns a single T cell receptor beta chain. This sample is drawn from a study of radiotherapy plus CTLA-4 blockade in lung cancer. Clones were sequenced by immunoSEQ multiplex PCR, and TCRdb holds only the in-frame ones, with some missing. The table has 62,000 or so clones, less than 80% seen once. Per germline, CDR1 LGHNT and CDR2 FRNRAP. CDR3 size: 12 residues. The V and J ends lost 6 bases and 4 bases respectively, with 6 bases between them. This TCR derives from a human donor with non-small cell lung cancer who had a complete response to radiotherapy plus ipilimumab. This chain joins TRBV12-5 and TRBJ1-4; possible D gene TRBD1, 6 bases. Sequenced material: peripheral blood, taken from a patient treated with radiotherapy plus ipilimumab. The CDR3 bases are TGTGCTAGTGGCAGGGGTAATGAAAAACTGTTTTTT. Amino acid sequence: CASGRGNEKLFF.